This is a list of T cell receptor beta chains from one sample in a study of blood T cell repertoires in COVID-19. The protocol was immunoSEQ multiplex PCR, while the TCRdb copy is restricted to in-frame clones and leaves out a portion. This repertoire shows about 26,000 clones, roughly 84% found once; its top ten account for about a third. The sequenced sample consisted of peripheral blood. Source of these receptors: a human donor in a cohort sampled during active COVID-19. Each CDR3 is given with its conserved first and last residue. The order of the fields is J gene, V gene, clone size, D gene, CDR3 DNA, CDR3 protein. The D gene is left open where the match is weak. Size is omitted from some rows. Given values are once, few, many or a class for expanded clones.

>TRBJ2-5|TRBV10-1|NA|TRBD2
TGCGCCAGCAGTGATTCGGGACTAGCGGGAGGCACCCAGTACTTC
CASSDSGLAGGTQYF
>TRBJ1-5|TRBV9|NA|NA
TGTGCCAGCAGCCCGGGACTTCCCGCAAATCAGCCCCAGCATTTT
CASSPGLPANQPQHF
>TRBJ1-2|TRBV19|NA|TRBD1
TGTGCCAGCAAGGACAGGGGGGACTATGGCTACACCTTC
CASKDRGDYGYTF
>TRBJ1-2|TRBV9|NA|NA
TGTGCCAGCAGCGTAGCCAGGGGTGGCTACACCTTC
CASSVARGGYTF
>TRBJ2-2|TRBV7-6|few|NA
TGTGCCAGCAGCTTAGCTTCAGTCTCTCCTCCGAACACCGGGGAGCTGTTTTTT
CASSLASVSPPNTGELFF
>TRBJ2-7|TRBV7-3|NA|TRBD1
TGTGCCAGCAGCTTAACAGGGACAGGGGGAATCTACGAGCAGTACTTC
CASSLTGTGGIYEQYF
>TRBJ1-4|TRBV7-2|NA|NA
TGTGCCAGCAGCCCAAGGGGGGGGCAGGGGCCTAATGAAAAACTGTTTTTT
CASSPRGGQGPNEKLFF
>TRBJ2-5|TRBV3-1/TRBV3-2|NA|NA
TGTGCCAGCAGCCGGAGGGGACCGAAACAAGAGACCCAGTACTTC
CASSRRGPKQETQYF
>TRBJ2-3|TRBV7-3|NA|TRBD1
TGTGCCAGCAGCTCCCGGACAGGGCGTAGCACAGATACGCAGTATTTT
CASSSRTGRSTDTQYF
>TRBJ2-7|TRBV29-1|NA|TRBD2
TGCAGCGTTGCCGTGCGGGAGGACTACGAGCAGTACTTC
CSVAVREDYEQYF
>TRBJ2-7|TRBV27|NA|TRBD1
TGTGCCAGCAGGGGGACAGGGCTTTTCTACGAGCAGTACTTC
CASRGTGLFYEQYF
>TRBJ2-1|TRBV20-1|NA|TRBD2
TGCAGTGCTAGTTTTCCGGGAGGGCGATACAATGAGCAGTTCTTC
CSASFPGGRYNEQFF
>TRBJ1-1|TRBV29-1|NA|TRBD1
TGCAGCGAGGGGGCCCGGACACGAGCTTTCTTT
CSEGARTRAFF
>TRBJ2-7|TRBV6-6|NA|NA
TGTGCCAGCAGCCCCAACTACTCAAGCTCCTACGAGCAGTACTTC
CASSPNYSSSYEQYF
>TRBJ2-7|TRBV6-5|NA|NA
TGTGCCAGCAGGGGCCAAAGCTCCTACGAGCAGTACTTC
CASRGQSSYEQYF
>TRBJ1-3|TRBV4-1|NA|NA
TGCGCCAGCAGCCAAGTTACGGGTATCGGAAACACCATATATTTT
CASSQVTGIGNTIYF
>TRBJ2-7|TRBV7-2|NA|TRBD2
TGTGCCAGCAGCTCGCGGCCTAGCGGATCCTACGAGCAGTACTTC
CASSSRPSGSYEQYF
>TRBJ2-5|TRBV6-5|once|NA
TGTGCCAGCAAAATCGAAAACGGACAGCAAGAGACCCAGTACTTC
CASKIENGQQETQYF
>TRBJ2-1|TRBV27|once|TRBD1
TGTGCCAGCAGTCCCTGGGGGACAGGGCGTCGGGATGAGCAGTTCTTC
CASSPWGTGRRDEQFF
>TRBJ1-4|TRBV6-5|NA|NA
TGTGCCAGCAGTTACCTCCGGGGAGTAGAAAAACTGTTTTTT
CASSYLRGVEKLFF
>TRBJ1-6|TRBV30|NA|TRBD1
TGTGCCTGGAGTGGGACAGGGAAGTACTATAATTCACCCCTCCACTTT
CAWSGTGKYYNSPLHF
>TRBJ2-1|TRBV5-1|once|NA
TGCGCCAGCAGCTTGGCCACGGTTTCCTACAATGAGCAGTTCTTC
CASSLATVSYNEQFF
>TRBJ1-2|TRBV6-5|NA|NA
TGTGCCAGCAGTTCTTTATCGGTCTATGGCTACACCTTC
CASSSLSVYGYTF
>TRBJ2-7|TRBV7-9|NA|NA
TGTGCCAGCAGCTTAGCGGGCATGGGTTCATCCGAGCAGTACTTC
CASSLAGMGSSEQYF
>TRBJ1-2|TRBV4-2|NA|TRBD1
TGTGCCAGCAGCCAAGAGGACAGGGGGCCCTCAGTCCCATATGGCTACACCTTC
CASSQEDRGPSVPYGYTF
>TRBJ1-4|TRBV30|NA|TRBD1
TGTGCCTGGGGGAGGGACAGGGGAGAAAAACTGTTTTTT
CAWGRDRGEKLFF
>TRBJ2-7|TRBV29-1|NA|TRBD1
TGCAGCGTTCTCGCGGGGACAGGGGGCAACTACGAGCAGTACTTC
CSVLAGTGGNYEQYF
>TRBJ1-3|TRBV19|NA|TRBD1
TGTGCCAGTACCGTGGGACAGGGGTCCGGAAACACCATATATTTT
CASTVGQGSGNTIYF
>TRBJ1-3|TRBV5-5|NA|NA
TGTGCCAGCAGCTTATCAGGGACTGGAAACACCATATATTTT
CASSLSGTGNTIYF
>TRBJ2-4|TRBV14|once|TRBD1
TGTGCCAGCAGGGGACAGGGGAAAGGGAACATTCAGTACTTC
CASRGQGKGNIQYF
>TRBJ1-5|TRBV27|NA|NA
TGTGCCAGCAGTTACGGACGGGGGTTAAATCAGCCCCAGCATTTT
CASSYGRGLNQPQHF
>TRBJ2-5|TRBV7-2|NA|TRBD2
TGTGCCAGCAGCGAGCGGACTAGCGGGGGCCGGGAGACCCAGTACTTC
CASSERTSGGRETQYF
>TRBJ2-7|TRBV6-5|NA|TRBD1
TGTGCCAGCAGTTCCAAGACAGGGGCAACCTACGAGCAGTACTTC
CASSSKTGATYEQYF
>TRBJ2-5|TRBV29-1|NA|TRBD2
TGCAGCGTAAAAGGCGGCCCGGGGGGTGTCGAGACCCAGTACTTC
CSVKGGPGGVETQYF
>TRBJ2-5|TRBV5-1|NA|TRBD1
TGCGCCAGCAGCGGGACAGTACAAGAGACCCAGTACTTC
CASSGTVQETQYF
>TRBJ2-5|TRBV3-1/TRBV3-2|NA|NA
TGTGCCAGCAGCCAAGAAGCCAGGGCCCAGTACTTC
CASSQEARAQYF
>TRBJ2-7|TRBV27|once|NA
TGTGCCAGCAGTTCGACGGACACAGCCTACGAGCAGTACTTC
CASSSTDTAYEQYF
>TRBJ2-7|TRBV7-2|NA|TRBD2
TGTGCCAGCACACGACTAGCGGGAACCTACGAGCAGTACTTC
CASTRLAGTYEQYF
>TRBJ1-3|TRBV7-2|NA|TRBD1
TGTGCCAGCAGCTTAGCGACAGGGAACTCTGGAAACACCATATATTTT
CASSLATGNSGNTIYF
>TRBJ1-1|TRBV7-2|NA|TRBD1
TGTGCCAGCAGCATACCTACGGGACAGGGGGTAGAAGCTTTCTTT
CASSIPTGQGVEAFF
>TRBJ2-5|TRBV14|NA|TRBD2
TGTGCCAGCAGCCATCTGGCGGGAGTTCAAGAGACCCAGTACTTC
CASSHLAGVQETQYF
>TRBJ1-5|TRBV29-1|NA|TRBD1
TGCAGCGTTGGGGACAGCTACAATCAGCCCCAGCATTTT
CSVGDSYNQPQHF
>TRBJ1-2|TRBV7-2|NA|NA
TGTGCCAGCAGCTTGTCTGGCCAGTCCCACTATGGCTACACCTTC
CASSLSGQSHYGYTF